These T cell receptor beta chains were read from a single sample in a study of T cell repertoires in cytomegalovirus infection. TCRdb itself ran the reads through MiXCR, one entry per CDR3 protein. Of roughly 700,000 distinct CDR3 sequences listed, around 31% are singletons. No antigens are known for them. Here the sequenced sample was cultured PBMCs, taken from culture after CMV antigen stimulation. These receptors were obtained from a human donor in good health (CMV status not recorded). Some clones in this sample may be carry-over from other donors' samples. The conserved cysteine and the conserved F or W are not part of the CDR3 here. A D gene is named only where the DNA matches it firmly.

>NA|TRBV6-1|TRBJ2-5
ASSRQMRQETQY
>NA|TRBV18|TRBJ2-1
ASSPLGGIGYNEQF
>NA|TRBV6-5|TRBJ2-2
ASSYLRTGELF
>NA|TRBV12-3/TRBV12-4|TRBJ1-1
ASTTGSGEAF
>NA|TRBV27|TRBJ2-5
ASSLVGRPPQETQY
>NA|TRBV3-1|TRBJ1-1
ASSRDSNYEAF
>TRBD1|TRBV12-5|TRBJ1-1
ASGPGQPNTEAF
>NA|TRBV7-2|TRBJ1-5
ASSLKLASQPQH
>TRBD1|TRBV4-1|TRBJ2-7
ASSQGQGIYEQY
>NA|TRBV4-1|TRBJ2-3
ASSQGLGGTGQILTDTQY
>NA|TRBV4-3|TRBJ2-3
ASSQSPVAVDTQY
>TRBD2|TRBV15|TRBJ2-7
ATSREIGLAGVVYEQY
>TRBD2|TRBV7-2|TRBJ2-3
ASRPRSRSGTGSTDTQY
>NA|TRBV18|TRBJ1-6
ASSPLSSSYNSPLH
>TRBD2|TRBV7-2|TRBJ2-7
ASSPGLAGYHEQY
>NA|TRBV4-1|TRBJ1-1
ASSQGGRTNGEAF
>NA|TRBV7-2|TRBJ2-5
ASSLLQVTQY
>TRBD1|TRBV7-2|TRBJ2-7
ASSLSDRAYEQY
>TRBD2|TRBV19|TRBJ2-7
ASSIAPALAGSYEQY
>TRBD2|TRBV7-8|TRBJ2-5
ASRLRTSLSIQETQY
>TRBD1|TRBV7-2|TRBJ1-2
ASSLGDRGPPIAYGYT
>NA|TRBV27|TRBJ2-5
ASTSPGGPEETQY
>NA|TRBV12-5|TRBJ2-5
ASGLRGGVETQY
>NA|TRBV6-8|TRBJ2-7
ASSYGGVYEQY
>NA|TRBV24-1|TRBJ2-1
ATSDPSGLEDNEQF
>NA|TRBV12-3/TRBV12-4|TRBJ1-2
ASTKDGTPFYT
>NA|TRBV28|TRBJ1-5
ASRPGLSNQPQH
>NA|TRBV28|TRBJ1-5
ASRPKQGVTWQPQH
>TRBD1|TRBV10-2|TRBJ2-7
ASSRDSGYEQY
>NA|TRBV25-1|TRBJ1-1
ATTGGFAEAF
>TRBD1|TRBV7-6|TRBJ1-2
ASSPTRQGLAGYT
>TRBD2|TRBV2|TRBJ2-3
ASPREESTDTQY
>NA|TRBV12-3/TRBV12-4|TRBJ2-1
ASTLWASGNEQF
>TRBD1|TRBV6-6|TRBJ2-7
ASSLSQGSPSYEQY
>NA|TRBV6-5|TRBJ1-6
ASSYSRANSPLH
>NA|TRBV29-1|TRBJ2-1
SAGTGYNEQF
>NA|TRBV6-1|TRBJ1-6
ATRTGSYNSPLH
>NA|TRBV19|TRBJ1-2
ATQPNTGHYGYT
>NA|TRBV27|TRBJ1-5
ASSKGTYQPQH
>TRBD2|TRBV18|TRBJ2-1
ASSPPGTSDIHRASSYNEQF